The present entry profiles one T cell receptor beta chain with its context. Its specificity is not known. The entry originates in a study of T cell responses to AZD1222 COVID-19 vaccine. Whole-study results and caveats: Compared with day 0, the breadth and depth of the Spike-specific TCR repertoire rose significantly after two doses of AZD1222. Donors skewed white British and female; clonal diversity was possibly underestimated. Within unmutated variant regions lay the reported targets of nearly half of spike-specific TCRs.

In germline, CDR1 is SGDLS, CDR2 YYNGEE. Trimming shortened V by 0 bases and J by 4 bases, and 8 bases separated the two germline ends. This CDR3 contains 14 residues. Libraries were prepared by immunoSEQ multiplex PCR; TCRdb keeps only in-frame clonotypes and omits some of them. The table records about 120,000 clones, about nine tenths of them present only once. The receptor was derived from an adult in good health. V gene TRBV9 combines with J gene TRBJ1-5; no reliable D call. This material consisted of peripheral blood, taken on day 0 of AZD1222 vaccination. In DNA, the CDR3 is TGTGCCAGCAGCGTAGAAGCGGAAAATCAGCCCCAGCATTTT. It translates to CASSVEAENQPQHF. Based on the CDR3 plus reference TRBV9 and TRBJ1-5, the full variable domain is DSGVTQTPKHLITATGQRVTLRCSPRSGDLSVYWYQQSLDQGLQFLIQYYNGEERAKGNILERFSAQQFPDLHSELNLSSLELGDSALYFCASSVEAENQPQHFGDGTRLSIL.